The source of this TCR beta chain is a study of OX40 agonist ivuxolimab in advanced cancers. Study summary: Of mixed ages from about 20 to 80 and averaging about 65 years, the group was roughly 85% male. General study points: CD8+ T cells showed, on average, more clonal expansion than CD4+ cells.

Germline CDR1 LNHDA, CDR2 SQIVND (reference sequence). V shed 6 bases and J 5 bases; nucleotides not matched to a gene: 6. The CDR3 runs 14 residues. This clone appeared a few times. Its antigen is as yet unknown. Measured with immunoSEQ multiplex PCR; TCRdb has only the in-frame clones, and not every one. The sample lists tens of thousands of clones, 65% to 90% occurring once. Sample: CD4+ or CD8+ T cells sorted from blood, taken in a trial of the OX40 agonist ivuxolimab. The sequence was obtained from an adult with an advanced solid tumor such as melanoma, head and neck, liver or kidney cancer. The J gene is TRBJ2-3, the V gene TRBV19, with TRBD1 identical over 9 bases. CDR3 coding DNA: TGTGCCAGTAGAGGGGACAGGGAAAGAGATACGCAGTATTTT. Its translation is CASRGDRERDTQYF.